This TCR beta chain came from a study of human T cells and chemical hapten exposure. Study findings and constraints: The formation of large CDR3 similarity clusters by expanded TCRs significantly exceeded that of controls.

The germline V gene has CDR1 SNHLY and CDR2 FYNNEI. Unmatched junction bases numbered 6, after V lost 0 bases and J lost 9 bases. This CDR3 has 17 amino acids. In this sample, this clonotype turned up a few times. The antigen is not known. Time point defined: pre-sensitization, week 0. The treatment: therapeutic diphenylcyclopropenone sensitization with weekly scalp DPC. MiXCR, applied by TCRdb to the RACE reads, yields one record per CDR3 protein. The top ten clones hold around 8% of a sample with about 350,000 distinct CDR3 sequences, about 5.4% of them seen once. This chain connects TRBV2 to TRBJ2-1, with 15 positions matching TRBD2. This receptor was taken from a woman between 18 and 29 years old with alopecia areata. Some clones in this sample may be carry-over from other donors' samples. The sequencing here drew on whole blood, taken in connection with sensitization to the hapten diphenylcyclopropenone (DPC). This CDR3 reads CASSEAGTSGGFGEQFF. In DNA form, the CDR3 reads TGTGCCAGCAGTGAAGCAGGGACTAGCGGGGGGTTTGGTGAGCAGTTCTTC.